What follows are 2 T cell receptor beta chains derived from one specimen sequenced in a study of blood T cell repertoires in COVID-19. The data were produced by immunoSEQ multiplex PCR, yet TCRdb's version contains in-frame clones alone and is incomplete. Of about 130,000 clones listed, about 92% are singletons. Sequencing was done on a sample of peripheral blood. The receptor set was obtained from a man aged 60 to 69 with COVID-19, enrolled during active disease.

The V and J genes are TRBV27 and TRBJ1-2; 9 nucleotides align to TRBD1. CDR3 length: 15 amino acids. Trimming cost V 3 bases and J 4 bases; bases outside gene matches: 6. CDR1 and CDR2 from the germline V gene are MNHEY and SMNVEV (reference sequence). The CDR3 nucleotides read TGTGCCAGCAGTTTTAGCACAGGGGGCAGCTATGGCTACACCTTC. It specifies CASSFSTGGSYGYTF.

This chain joins TRBV11-3 and TRBJ2-7; tentatively, D is TRBD1 (5 bases). The CDR3 runs to 16 residues. V shed 5 bases and J shed 0 bases, with 17 bases lying between them. Germline V lookup: CDR1 SGHNT, CDR2 YENEEA. CDR3 amino acids: CASSPGWGGSSYEQYF. The DNA for the CDR3 is TGTGCCAGCAGCCCAGGGTGGGGCGGTAGCTCCTACGAGCAGTACTTC.